The 29 T cell receptor beta chains below all came from one sample that was sequenced in a study of identical twins. TCRdb analysed the 5' RACE reads with MiXCR anew, one entry per CDR3 protein. The sample contains 350,000 to 450,000 distinct CDR3 sequences, under 20% of which appear only once. Material: naive T cells sorted from blood. These receptors originate from a man in his fifties or sixties in good health.

The rearrangement joins TRBV12-3 or TRBV12-4 to TRBJ2-5; D is undetermined. CDR3 size: 14 residues. V lost 2 bases and J lost 5, with 12 bases in between. Here the CDR3 DNA reads TGTGCCAGCAGTTTATGGAGTGCCGGGGAGACCCAGTACTTC. It codes for CASSLWSAGETQYF.

The rearrangement links TRBV29-1 to TRBJ2-5; 8 bases match TRBD2. Germline lookup yields CDR1 SQVTM and CDR2 ANQGSEA. Trimming took 6 bases from V and 7 from J; bases not matched to a gene: 10. The CDR3 totals 13 residues. CDR3 coding DNA: TGCAGCGTCCGCCGGGGGGGCGAAGCGACCCAGTACTTC. It specifies CSVRRGGEATQYF.

V is TRBV7-6 and J is TRBJ2-5; 9 nucleotides match TRBD1. Unmatched junction bases numbered 11, after V lost 3 bases and J lost 0 bases. The germline gives CDR1 SGHVS, CDR2 FNYEAQ. The CDR3 is 18 residues long. The CDR3 DNA sequence: TGTGCCAGCAGCTTCATCCAACCGACAGGGGGTCACCAAGAGACCCAGTACTTC. This codes for CASSFIQPTGGHQETQYF.

This chain connects TRBV6-2 or TRBV6-3 to TRBJ1-2; D gene ambiguous. Trimming cost V 3 bases and J 2 bases, with 4 bases left between them. Germline V CDR1 and CDR2: MNHEY, SVGEGT. The CDR3 has 12 residues. The CDR3 loop is CASSYINYGYTF. The CDR3 region has the DNA TGTGCCAGCAGTTATATCAACTATGGCTACACCTTC.

This clonotype was seen once. The rearrangement joins TRBV7-9 to TRBJ1-1; D gene uncertain. CDR1 and CDR2 (germline): SEHNR, FQNEAQ (reference sequence). The V and J ends lost 5 bases and 8 bases respectively, with 18 bases between them. This CDR3 has 14 residues. The CDR3 nucleotides are TGTGCCAGCAGCCCTCTAGCCCGCACGACCGAAGCTTTCTTT. This translates into CASSPLARTTEAFF.

This clonotype was detected only a few times. This rearrangement joins TRBV6-5 to TRBJ2-3; 8 nucleotides match TRBD1. Germline V gene data show CDR1 as MNHEY and CDR2 as SVGAGI. V trimming: 6 bases; J trimming: 5 bases; junction bases outside the gene matches: 1. This CDR3 has 12 amino acids. Here the CDR3 DNA reads TGTGCCAGCAGACAGGGGGTAGATACGCAGTATTTT. This sequence encodes CASRQGVDTQYF.

This clonotype was recorded at least ten times. V and J are TRBV28 and TRBJ2-7; D might be TRBD1 or TRBD2, each matching 6 bases. CDR1 and CDR2 (germline): MDHEN, SYDVKM. This CDR3 is built from 15 residues. Trimming left V 6 bases short and J 0 bases short, with 15 bases between. The CDR3 region is CASSLGGHPSYEQYF. The CDR3 DNA sequence: TGTGCCAGCAGCCTCGGGGGACATCCCTCCTACGAGCAGTACTTC. Full variable domain (rest looked up from reference TRBV28 and TRBJ2-7): DVKVTQSSRYLVKRTGEKVFLECVQDMDHENMFWYRQDPGLGLRLIYFSYDVKMKEKGDIPEGYSVSREKKERFSLILESASTNQTSMYLCASSLGGHPSYEQYFGPGTRLTVT.

J is TRBJ2-1 and V is TRBV4-2; 15 bases map to TRBD2. CDR3 length equals 18 residues. V lost 6 bases and J lost 0; bases outside the gene matches: 6. In germline, CDR1 is LGHNA, CDR2 YNFKEQ. The CDR3 protein is CASRAGTSGGSSYNEQFF. The CDR3 bases are TGTGCCAGCAGAGCCGGGACTAGCGGGGGGAGCTCCTACAATGAGCAGTTCTTC.

This clonotype has more than one count but fewer than ten. The chain employs TRBV3-1 and TRBJ2-3; the match to TRBD2 covers 8 bases. The V and J ends lost 1 base and 0 bases, in that order; junction bases with no gene match: 15. The CDR3 length is 20 residues. Germline V gene lookup returns CDR1 LGHDT and CDR2 YNNKEL (reference sequence). This CDR3 reads CASSQAGSGRAFSSTDTQYF. Here the CDR3 DNA reads TGTGCCAGCAGCCAAGCCGGTTCCGGGAGGGCCTTCTCCAGCACAGATACGCAGTATTTT.

The rearrangement joins TRBV4-2 to TRBJ2-1, with D possibly TRBD2 on 5 matching bases. V was trimmed by 0 bases and J by 9 bases, leaving 15 bases between them. This CDR3 is 15 amino acids long. Germline CDR1 and CDR2: LGHNA and YNFKEQ. The CDR3 sequence is CASSQDGNGEGEQFF. CDR3 bases: TGTGCCAGCAGCCAAGACGGGAACGGAGAGGGTGAGCAGTTCTTC.

The chain carries TRBV12-3 or TRBV12-4 and TRBJ1-1; 10 nucleotides line up with TRBD1. CDR3 length: 14 residues. The ends lost 5 bases at V and 4 bases at J; junction bases unmatched: 4. The CDR3 bases are TGTGCCAGCAGTACGGGACAGGGGTTCACTGAAGCTTTCTTT. This gives the protein CASSTGQGFTEAFF.

The chain combines TRBV9 with TRBJ2-2, with D possibly matching TRBD1 (5 bases). V lost 0 bases and J lost 4, with 10 bases in between. Germline V CDR1 and CDR2: SGDLS, YYNGEE. The CDR3 is made up of 15 amino acids. CDR3 loop: CASSVEGHFTGELFF. Written as DNA, the CDR3 is TGTGCCAGCAGCGTAGAGGGGCACTTCACCGGGGAGCTGTTTTTT. The variable domain in full, completed from reference TRBV9 and TRBJ2-2, reads DSGVTQTPKHLITATGQRVTLRCSPRSGDLSVYWYQQSLDQGLQFLIQYYNGEERAKGNILERFSAQQFPDLHSELNLSSLELGDSALYFCASSVEGHFTGELFFGEGSRLTVL.

This clonotype was picked up a small number of times. The V gene is TRBV10-3, the J gene TRBJ2-7; 7 bases are a match to TRBD1. Losses at the gene ends were 6 bases for V and 6 bases for J; bases not matched to a gene: 14. This CDR3 spans 15 amino acids. Germline V lookup: CDR1 ENHRY, CDR2 SYGVKD. DNA of the CDR3: TGTGCCATCAGAGAAGCCGGGACAGTTACCTCCGAGCAGTACTTC. Protein: CAIREAGTVTSEQYF.

This clonotype was recorded a few times. The germline gene is not matched at one end of the junction; a read error may be the cause. V and J are TRBV7-8 and TRBJ2-3, with D possibly matching TRBD2 (6 bases). Germline V gene data show CDR1 as SGHVS and CDR2 as FQNEAQ. This CDR3 is built from 15 residues. The CDR3 nucleotides read TGTGCCAGCAGTTTAGCGGTATATAGCACAGATACGCAGTATTTT. This translates into CASSLAVYSTDTQYF.

This chain connects TRBV20-1 to TRBJ2-3; D not resolved. Trimming took 0 bases from V and 2 from J, leaving 6 bases between them. This CDR3 has 13 amino acids. Germline V gene sequence: CDR1 DFQATT, CDR2 SNEGSKA (reference sequence). Here the CDR3 reads CSAREGLTDTQYF. The CDR3, as DNA: TGCAGTGCTAGAGAAGGGCTCACAGATACGCAGTATTTT.

The V and J genes are TRBV20-1 and TRBJ2-1; 10 bases are shared with TRBD2. This CDR3 region has 15 residues. J was trimmed by 6 bases and V by 3 bases; bases with no gene match: 8. Per germline, CDR1 DFQATT and CDR2 SNEGSKA (reference sequence). The CDR3 DNA reads as TGCAGTGCTAGTGGCGGGACTAGCGCCTCCAATGAGCAGTTCTTC. Translated: CSASGGTSASNEQFF.

There are a few counts of this clonotype. The chain uses TRBV20-1 and TRBJ2-5, with D perhaps TRBD1 (6 bases). Looked up from germline, CDR1 is DFQATT and CDR2 is SNEGSKA (reference sequence). The V gene lost 0 bases and the J gene lost 3 bases, with 23 bases spanning the gap. The CDR3 spans 18 residues. The CDR3 DNA reads as TGCAGTGCTAGAGATCTCTACCAGGGGACGCAATCAAAAGAGACCCAGTACTTC. Protein sequence: CSARDLYQGTQSKETQYF.

This sequence joins TRBV28 and TRBJ2-3, with unresolved D. V was clipped by 6 bases and J by 6 bases, with 10 bases between them. The germline gives CDR1 MDHEN, CDR2 SYDVKM. This CDR3 comprises 12 residues. DNA of the CDR3: TGTGCCAGCAGCCTAGGACGGGATACGCAGTATTTT. It codes for CASSLGRDTQYF.

The chain uses TRBV13 and TRBJ2-5; D gene uncertain. V gave up 3 bases and J gave up 0 bases, with 5 bases separating them. CDR3 length equals 13 residues. Germline CDR1 PRHDT, CDR2 FYEKMQ (reference sequence). Here the CDR3 DNA reads TGTGCCAGCAGCTTCGCGTACCAAGAGACCCAGTACTTC. Translating gives CASSFAYQETQYF.

This clonotype has at least ten counts. The CDR3 sequence is CASSVRASGSRYGELFF. CDR3 sequence (DNA): TGTGCCAGCAGTGTAAGAGCCAGCGGGAGCCGGTACGGGGAGCTGTTTTTT. This chain uses TRBV2 with TRBJ2-2; TRBD2 aligns across 8 bases. The V gene's germline CDR1 is SNHLY and CDR2 FYNNEI. Trimming at V came to 4 bases and at J to 7 bases, leaving 14 bases not matched to a gene. This CDR3 has 17 residues.

This clonotype came up a few times. J is TRBJ2-7 and V is TRBV18; D is ambiguous. In germline, CDR1 is KGHSH, CDR2 LQKENI. Deletions cut 2 bases from V and 0 bases from J, with 8 bases between. The CDR3 spans 14 residues. This CDR3 reads CASSPRRDSYEQYF. DNA for the CDR3: TGTGCCAGCTCACCAAGGCGCGACTCCTACGAGCAGTACTTC.

This chain links TRBV19 with TRBJ2-1, with D unclear. Germline CDR1 is LNHDA and CDR2 is SQIVND (reference sequence). This CDR3 region has 14 residues. V was pared by 4 bases and J by 2 bases, with 9 bases between. As DNA, the CDR3 is TGTGCCAGTAGTACAAACCCGGCCTACAATGAGCAGTTCTTC. Translation: CASSTNPAYNEQFF.

The CDR3 loop is CASSFQSLRSGLYEQYF. The DNA for the CDR3 is TGCGCCAGCAGCTTCCAATCCTTGAGGTCGGGGCTATACGAGCAGTACTTC. The rearrangement links TRBV5-1 to TRBJ2-7; either TRBD1 or TRBD2 may supply D (5 bases each). CDR3 size: 17 residues. CDR1 SGHRS and CDR2 YFSETQ come from the germline V gene. The V end was cut by 2 bases, the J end by 4 bases, with 22 bases between.

The rearrangement uses TRBV6-2 or TRBV6-3 and TRBJ2-1, with 7 bases aligning to TRBD1. Unmatched junction bases numbered 4, after V lost 7 bases and J lost 4 bases. The CDR3 spans 13 residues. From germline, CDR1 is MNHEY and CDR2 SVGEGT. The CDR3 reads CASTPTGYNEQFF. The CDR3 DNA reads TGTGCCAGCACCCCGACAGGGTACAATGAGCAGTTCTTC.

The J gene is TRBJ2-5, the V gene TRBV30; D may be TRBD2 (6 bases). CDR3 size: 16 residues. Germline loops: CDR1 GTSNPN, CDR2 SVGIG (reference sequence). V was pared by 2 bases and J by 5 bases, with 21 bases between. The CDR3 region has the DNA TGTGCCTGGAGTAGCCCCTATGGGGGGAGAGCCGAGACCCAGTACTTC. This codes for CAWSSPYGGRAETQYF. Filled out from reference TRBV30 and TRBJ2-5, the complete variable domain reads SQTIHQWPATLVQPVGSPLSLECTVEGTSNPNLYWYRQAAGRGLQLLFYSVGIGQISSEVPQNLSASRPQDRQFILSSKKLLLSDSGFYLCAWSSPYGGRAETQYFGPGTRLLVL.

Only a few counts were recorded for this clonotype. This chain links TRBV20-1 with TRBJ2-1, with TRBD2 matching over 11 bases. The CDR3 has 15 residues. Trimming removed 5 bases from V and 8 bases from J; junction bases left unmatched: 11. From germline, CDR1 is DFQATT and CDR2 SNEGSKA (reference sequence). The CDR3 DNA reads as TGCAGTGCTGTAAACCCTAGCGGGAGGAGGGATGAGCAGTTCTTC. Amino acid sequence: CSAVNPSGRRDEQFF.

This clonotype has more than one count but fewer than ten. The chain combines TRBV7-8 with TRBJ2-7; 8 bases agree with TRBD2. Germline values: CDR1 SGHVS, CDR2 FQNEAQ. V was pared by 3 bases and J by 6 bases, with 13 bases of the junction left unmatched. The CDR3 is 16 residues long. CDR3 loop: CASSFPVGAGALEQYF. Written as DNA, the CDR3 is TGTGCCAGCAGCTTCCCCGTTGGAGCGGGAGCTCTCGAGCAGTACTTC. Filled out from reference TRBV7-8 and TRBJ2-7, the complete variable domain reads GAGVSQSPRYKVAKRGQDVALRCDPISGHVSLFWYQQALGQGPEFLTYFQNEAQLDKSGLPSDRFFAERPEGSVSTLKIQRTQQEDSAVYLCASSFPVGAGALEQYFGPGTRLTVT.

This chain uses TRBV7-9 with TRBJ2-1; D call uncertain. CDR1 is SEHNR and CDR2 is FQNEAQ in the germline V gene (reference sequence). Trimming left V 1 base short and J 10 bases short, with 8 bases between. The CDR3 is 12 amino acids. The chain's CDR3 is CASSLGTWEQFF. CDR3 DNA: TGTGCCAGCAGCTTAGGAACTTGGGAGCAGTTCTTC.

V is TRBV20-1 and J is TRBJ2-7; D is unclear. Germline V gene sequence: CDR1 DFQATT, CDR2 SNEGSKA (reference sequence). V was pared by 1 base and J by 3 bases, with 13 bases between. The length of the CDR3 is 14 residues. In DNA, the CDR3 is TGCAGTGCTAGAGCCGGCCTCATATTCTACGAGCAGTACTTC. As protein: CSARAGLIFYEQYF.